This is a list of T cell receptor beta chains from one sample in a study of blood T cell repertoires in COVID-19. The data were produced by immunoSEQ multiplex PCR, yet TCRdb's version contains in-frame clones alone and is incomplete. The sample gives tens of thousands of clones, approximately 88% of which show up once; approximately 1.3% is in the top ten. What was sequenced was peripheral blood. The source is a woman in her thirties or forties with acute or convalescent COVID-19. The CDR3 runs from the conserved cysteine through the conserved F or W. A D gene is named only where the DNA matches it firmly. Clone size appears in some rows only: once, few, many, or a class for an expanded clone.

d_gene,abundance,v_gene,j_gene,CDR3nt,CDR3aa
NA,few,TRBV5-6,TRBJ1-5,TGTGCCAGCAGCCCCGGGACACTTAGCAATCAGCCCCAGCATTTT,CASSPGTLSNQPQHF
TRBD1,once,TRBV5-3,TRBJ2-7,TGTGCCAGAAGCCCCCCCGACAGGGGTCCCTACGAGCAGTACTTC,CARSPPDRGPYEQYF
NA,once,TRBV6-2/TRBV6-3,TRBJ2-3,TGTGCCAGCAGTTACGAAAGAACTCCCGAGATAGATACGCAGTATTTT,CASSYERTPEIDTQYF
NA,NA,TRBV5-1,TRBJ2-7,TGCGCCAGCAGCGCAGACAGGGAGCAGTACTTC,CASSADREQYF
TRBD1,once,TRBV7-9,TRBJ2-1,TGTGCCAGCAGCTTACCGGCAGGGGGTTTCTACAATGAGCAGTTCTTC,CASSLPAGGFYNEQFF
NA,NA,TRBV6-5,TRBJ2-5,TGTGCCAGCAGTTACCTCAGTAGAGGAGTACAAGAGACCCAGTACTTC,CASSYLSRGVQETQYF
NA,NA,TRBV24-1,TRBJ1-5,TGTGCCACCAGTGATGGGTTAAGGACAGAAGAAGAGGATAGCAATCAGCCCCAGCATTTT,CATSDGLRTEEEDSNQPQHF
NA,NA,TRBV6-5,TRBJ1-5,TGTGCCAGCAGTTACTCAGGGGGCAATCAGCCCCAGCATTTT,CASSYSGGNQPQHF
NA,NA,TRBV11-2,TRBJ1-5,TGTGCCAGCAGCCCTAACCAGGGACAATTGCCCCAGCATTTT,CASSPNQGQLPQHF
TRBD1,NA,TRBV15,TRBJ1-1,TGTGCCACCAGCAGAGTCCGGGACAGTCCCTCAGGGGCTTTCTTT,CATSRVRDSPSGAFF
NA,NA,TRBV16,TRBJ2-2,TGTGCCAGCAGCCAATTGGATGGGAGCGGGACCGGGGAGCTGTTTTTT,CASSQLDGSGTGELFF
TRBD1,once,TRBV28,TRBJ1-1,TGTGCCAGCAGTGTGCCGGGACAGGCGAACACTGAAGCTTTCTTT,CASSVPGQANTEAFF
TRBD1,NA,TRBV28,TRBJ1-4,TGTGCCAGCAGTCGCGACAGGGGGTTTGAAAAACTGTTTTTT,CASSRDRGFEKLFF
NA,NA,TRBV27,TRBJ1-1,TGTGCCATCGGAAGGGGGAACACTGAAGCTTTCTTT,CAIGRGNTEAFF
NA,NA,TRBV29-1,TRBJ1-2,TGCAGCGTGGCAGGCACTAACTATGGCTACACCTTC,CSVAGTNYGYTF